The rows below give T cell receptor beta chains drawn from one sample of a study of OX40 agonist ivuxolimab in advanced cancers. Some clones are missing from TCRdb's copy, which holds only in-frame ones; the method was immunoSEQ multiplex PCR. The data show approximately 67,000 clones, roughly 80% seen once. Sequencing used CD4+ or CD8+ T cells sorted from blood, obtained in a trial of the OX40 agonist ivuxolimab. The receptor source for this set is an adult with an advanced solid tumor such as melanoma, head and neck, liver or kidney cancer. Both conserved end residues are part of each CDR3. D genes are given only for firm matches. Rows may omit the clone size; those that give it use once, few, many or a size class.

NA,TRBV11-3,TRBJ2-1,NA,CASSRRGPGGDRRNEQFF,TGTGCCAGCAGCCGCCGGGGCCCGGGGGGGGACAGGCGGAATGAGCAGTTCTTC
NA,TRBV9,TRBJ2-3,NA,CASSVELVTDTQYF,TGTGCCAGCAGCGTAGAACTAGTTACCGATACGCAGTATTTT
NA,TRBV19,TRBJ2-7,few,CASSADLSYEQYF,TGTGCCAGTAGTGCGGACCTCTCCTACGAGCAGTACTTC
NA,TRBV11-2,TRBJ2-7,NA,CASSLGDYEQYF,TGTGCCAGCAGCTTAGGGGACTACGAGCAGTACTTC
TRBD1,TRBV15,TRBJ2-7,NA,CASGTGDGEQYF,TGTGCCTCGGGGACAGGGGATGGCGAGCAGTACTTC
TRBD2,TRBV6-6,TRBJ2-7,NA,CASSGGDGSFSEQYF,TGTGCCAGCAGTGGGGGGGACGGATCTTTCAGCGAGCAGTACTTC
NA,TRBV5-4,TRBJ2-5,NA,CASSQVGSGSARETQYF,TGTGCCAGCAGCCAAGTCGGTTCGGGGAGCGCGCGAGAGACCCAGTACTTC
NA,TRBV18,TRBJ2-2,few,CASSLDTNTGELFF,TGTGCCAGCTCACTGGACACAAACACCGGGGAGCTGTTTTTT
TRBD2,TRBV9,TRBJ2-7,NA,CASSPRLAGGPREQYF,TGTGCCAGCAGCCCCCGACTAGCGGGAGGGCCGAGGGAGCAGTACTTC
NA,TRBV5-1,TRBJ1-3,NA,CASSSDTGNTIYF,TGCGCCAGCAGCTCCGACACTGGAAACACCATATATTTT
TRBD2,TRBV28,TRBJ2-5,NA,CASSWASGYQETQYF,TGTGCCAGCAGTTGGGCTAGCGGGTATCAAGAGACCCAGTACTTC
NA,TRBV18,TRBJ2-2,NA,CASSLATNTGELFF,TGTGCCAGCTCTCTAGCGACCAACACCGGGGAGCTGTTTTTT
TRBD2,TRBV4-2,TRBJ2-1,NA,CASSPRSAGVGYNEQFF,TGTGCCAGCAGCCCCAGATCCGCGGGAGTTGGTTACAATGAGCAGTTCTTC
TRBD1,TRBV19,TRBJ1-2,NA,CASSRTGSNYGYTF,TGTGCCAGTAGCCGGACAGGGTCTAACTATGGCTACACCTTC
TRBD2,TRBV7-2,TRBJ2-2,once,CASNQDSAGNTGELFF,TGTGCCAGCAACCAAGACTCAGCGGGAAACACCGGGGAGCTGTTTTTT
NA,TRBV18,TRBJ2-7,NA,CASSPQKNYEQYF,TGTGCCAGCTCCCCACAGAAGAACTACGAGCAGTACTTC
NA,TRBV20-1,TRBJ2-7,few,CSAPGKGEQYF,TGCAGTGCTCCAGGGAAGGGGGAGCAGTACTTC
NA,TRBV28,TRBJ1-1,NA,CASSLFRNTEAFF,TGTGCCAGCAGTTTGTTCAGGAACACTGAAGCTTTCTTT
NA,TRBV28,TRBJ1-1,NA,CASSFVGEAFF,TGTGCCAGCAGTTTCGTCGGGGAAGCTTTCTTT
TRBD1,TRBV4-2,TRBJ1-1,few,CASRPSNGQGKTEAFF,TGTGCCAGCAGACCAAGTAACGGACAGGGGAAGACTGAAGCTTTCTTT
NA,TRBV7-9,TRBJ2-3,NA,CASSLDGTDVVADTQYF,TGTGCCAGCAGCTTAGATGGGACGGATGTCGTCGCAGATACGCAGTATTTT
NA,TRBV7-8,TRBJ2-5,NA,CASSFLVSAGLETQYF,TGTGCCAGCAGCTTTTTAGTCTCGGCGGGATTGGAGACCCAGTACTTC
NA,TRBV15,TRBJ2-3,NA,CATSRDRGSSDTQYF,TGTGCCACCAGCAGAGATCGTGGAAGCTCAGATACGCAGTATTTT
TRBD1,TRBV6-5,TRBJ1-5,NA,CASRGTGVGQPQHF,TGTGCCAGCAGGGGGACAGGGGTGGGTCAGCCCCAGCATTTT
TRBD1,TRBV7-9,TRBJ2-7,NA,CASSLGTGSYEQYF,TGTGCCAGCAGCTTGGGGACAGGATCCTACGAGCAGTACTTC
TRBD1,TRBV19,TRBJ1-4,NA,CASRPLGQGNEKLFF,TGTGCCAGTCGTCCGTTGGGACAGGGGAATGAAAAACTGTTTTTT
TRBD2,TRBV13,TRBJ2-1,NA,CASSPWTSGIGSYNEQFF,TGTGCCAGCAGCCCGTGGACTAGCGGGATAGGGTCCTACAATGAGCAGTTCTTC
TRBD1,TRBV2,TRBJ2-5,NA,CASSEQRTGQETQYF,TGTGCCAGCAGTGAACAACGGACAGGGCAAGAGACCCAGTACTTC
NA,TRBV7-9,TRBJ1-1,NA,CASQFSNTEAFF,TGTGCCAGTCAATTTTCGAACACTGAAGCTTTCTTT
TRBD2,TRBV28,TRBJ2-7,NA,CASSPPGEREGKQYF,TGTGCCAGCAGTCCACCGGGAGAGCGGGAGGGGAAGCAGTACTTC
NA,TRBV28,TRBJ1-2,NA,CASSLTGAGYTF,TGTGCCAGCAGTTTAACCGGGGCGGGCTACACCTTC
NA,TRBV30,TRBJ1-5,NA,CAWDARDRRNQPQHF,TGTGCCTGGGACGCCCGCGACAGGCGCAATCAGCCCCAGCATTTT
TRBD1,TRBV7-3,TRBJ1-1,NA,CASSPNPQGGTEAFF,TGTGCCAGCAGCCCTAACCCGCAGGGGGGCACTGAAGCTTTCTTT
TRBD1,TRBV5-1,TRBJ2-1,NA,CASSPQFGTEYNEQFF,TGCGCCAGCAGCCCCCAATTCGGGACAGAGTACAATGAGCAGTTCTTC
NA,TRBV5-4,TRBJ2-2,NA,CASSGVDGPTGELFF,TGTGCCAGCAGCGGTGTGGACGGACCCACCGGGGAGCTGTTTTTT
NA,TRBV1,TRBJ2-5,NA,CTSSQVIVYQETQYF,TGCACCAGCAGCCAAGTAATAGTCTATCAAGAGACCCAGTACTTC
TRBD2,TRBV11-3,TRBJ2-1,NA,CASSGGLAVYNEQFF,TGTGCCAGCTCGGGAGGGCTAGCGGTCTACAATGAGCAGTTCTTC
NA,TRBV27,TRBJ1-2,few,CASSLGVLVAGYTF,TGTGCCAGCAGTTTAGGAGTCCTTGTGGCTGGCTACACCTTC
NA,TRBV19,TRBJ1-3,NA,CASSITGTPGNTIYF,TGTGCCAGTAGCATAACCGGGACACCAGGAAACACCATATATTTT
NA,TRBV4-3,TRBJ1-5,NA,CASSQDMVGSNQPQHF,TGCGCCAGCAGCCAAGATATGGTCGGTAGCAATCAGCCCCAGCATTTT
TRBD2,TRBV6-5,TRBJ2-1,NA,CATTGTSGRASFF,TGTGCCACTACCGGGACTAGCGGGAGGGCCTCATTCTTC
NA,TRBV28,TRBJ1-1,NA,CASTTIRGMTHTEAFF,TGTGCCAGCACTACCATAAGAGGGATGACCCACACTGAAGCTTTCTTT
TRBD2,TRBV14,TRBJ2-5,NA,CASSLRLAGGEETQYF,TGTGCCAGCAGCCTACGACTAGCGGGAGGGGAAGAGACCCAGTACTTC